This record covers a single T cell receptor (beta chain). The antigen remains undetermined. Trimming removed 2 bases at V and 4 bases at J, with 13 bases between. This CDR3 region has 15 residues. Per germline, CDR1 SGHTA and CDR2 FQGTGA. This record comes from a study of shared clonotypes between healthy human individuals. Study conclusions and caveats: Clonotype sharing among donors was thought likely to change with sequencing depth.

Execution of the assay was at deep level. Sequencing was performed with immunoSEQ multiplex PCR; in TCRdb, only in-frame clones are kept and a portion is missing. Of fewer than 650,000 clones listed, 75% to 85% are singletons. This clonotype was obtained from a woman between 40 and 50 years old in good health. Some clones in this sample may be carry-over from other donors' samples. Sequencing was carried out using PBMCs. The chain joins TRBV7-3 to TRBJ2-3, with D perhaps assigned TRBD1 or TRBD2 (5 bases each). The CDR3 DNA is TGTGCCAGCAGCTTAGAGAGGGGCGAGGCAGATACGCAGTATTTT. Its protein product is CASSLERGEADTQYF. Together with reference TRBV7-3 and TRBJ2-3, the CDR3 gives the full variable domain: GAGVSQTPSNKVTEKGKYVELRCDPISGHTALYWYRQSLGQGPEFLIYFQGTGAADDSGLPNDRFFAVRPEGSVSTLKIQRTERGDSAVYLCASSLERGEADTQYFGPGTRLTVL.